The 5 T cell receptor beta chains reported below all come from one sample, sequenced in a study of T cell repertoires in cytomegalovirus infection. What these receptors recognize is not known. MiXCR was run by TCRdb on the reads, yielding one entry per CDR3 protein. The sample carries roughly 570,000 distinct CDR3 sequences, around two fifths recorded once. This specimen consisted of cultured PBMCs, obtained from culture after CMV antigen stimulation. These receptors came from a human donor in good health (CMV status not recorded). Some clones in this sample may be carry-over from other donors' samples.

V is TRBV7-2 and J is TRBJ2-3; D gene unclear. This CDR3 has 14 amino acids. Germline V gene data show CDR1 as SGHTA and CDR2 as FQGNSA. V lost 5 bases and J 4 bases, leaving 13 bases between the germline ends. CDR3 region: CASSVIESADTQYF. As DNA, the CDR3 is TGTGCCAGCAGCGTTATTGAGTCCGCAGATACGCAGTATTTT.

This clonotype was counted only a few times. This sequence joins TRBV27 and TRBJ2-7; TRBD1 aligns across 9 bases. The V and J ends lost 7 bases and 5 bases, in that order; junction bases with no gene match: 6. The CDR3 spans 13 residues. In germline, CDR1 is MNHEY, CDR2 SMNVEV (reference sequence). CDR3 residues: CASIGTGPHEQYF. The CDR3 DNA reads as TGTGCCAGCATCGGGACAGGGCCTCACGAGCAGTACTTC.

This clonotype was counted many times. The chain uses TRBV7-2 and TRBJ1-5; TRBD1 might be the D (6 bases). This CDR3 is built from 16 residues. Germline V CDR1 and CDR2: SGHTA, FQGNSA. V gave up 5 bases and J gave up 5 bases, with 19 bases separating them. Here the CDR3 reads CASSQRGGPIDQPQHF. The CDR3 region has the DNA TGTGCCAGCAGCCAAAGAGGGGGTCCGATCGATCAGCCCCAGCATTTT.

This chain joins TRBV19 and TRBJ2-3; the D gene is possibly TRBD1 (6 bases). Per the germline V gene, CDR1 is LNHDA and CDR2 is SQIVND (reference sequence). The CDR3 has 14 residues. The ends were cut back, 9 bases at V and 1 base at J, with 14 bases in the middle. CDR3 in DNA: TGTGCCAGCAGCCACAGGGCTGGCACAGATACGCAGTATTTT. The encoded protein is CASSHRAGTDTQYF.

This clonotype was detected a few times. This chain connects TRBV15 to TRBJ2-5, with 7 bases that match TRBD1. CDR3 length: 15 residues. Per the germline V gene, CDR1 is LNHNV and CDR2 is YYDKDF (reference sequence). V shed 3 bases and J 2 bases; nucleotides not matched to a gene: 6. The CDR3 region has the DNA TGTGCCACCAGCAGGGGAGACAGGGATCAAGAGACCCAGTACTTC. This codes for CATSRGDRDQETQYF.